The rows below give T cell receptor beta chains drawn from one sample of a study of blood T cell repertoires in COVID-19. Profiling relied on immunoSEQ multiplex PCR, and the TCRdb table lists in-frame clones only, not all of them. The profile covers approximately 76,000 clones, with about 83% appearing a single time and roughly 8.5% taken by the ten largest. Source material: peripheral blood. These receptors all stem from a man aged 25-45 years with acute or convalescent COVID-19. CDR3s include the opening cysteine and the closing phenylalanine or tryptophan. Fields, in order: D gene, V gene, J gene, clone size, CDR3 protein, CDR3 DNA. D genes are given only for firm matches. Size is omitted from some rows. Given values are once, few, many or a class for expanded clones.

>TRBD2|TRBV6-5|TRBJ2-5|.
CASSRSGRWGETQYF
TGTGCCAGCAGTCGTAGCGGGAGATGGGGGGAGACCCAGTACTTC
>TRBD2|TRBV7-3|TRBJ2-1|.
CASSPRRTSGSSYNEQFF
TGTGCCAGCAGCCCAAGGAGGACTAGCGGGAGCTCCTACAATGAGCAGTTCTTC
>TRBD1|TRBV25-1|TRBJ2-7|.
CASSGAGTGYPYEQYF
TGTGCCAGCAGTGGAGCCGGGACAGGCTATCCCTACGAGCAGTACTTC
>.|TRBV7-2|TRBJ2-5|.
CASSVGLVQETQYF
TGTGCCAGCAGCGTCGGGTTAGTCCAAGAGACCCAGTACTTC
>TRBD2|TRBV19|TRBJ2-5|.
CASSIRSGSGSGKTQYF
TGTGCCAGTAGTATCCGCTCGGGTAGCGGGAGTGGAAAGACCCAGTACTTC
>.|TRBV30|TRBJ1-2|.
CAWSVRRGTGDYGYTF
TGTGCCTGGAGTGTACGGAGAGGGACGGGAGACTATGGCTACACCTTC
>TRBD2|TRBV11-2|TRBJ2-5|.
CASSLAGGPETQYF
TGTGCCAGCAGCTTAGCGGGAGGGCCGGAGACCCAGTACTTC
>.|TRBV3-1/TRBV3-2|TRBJ2-1|.
CASSHSASIREQFF
TGTGCCAGCAGCCACAGCGCTTCCATAAGGGAGCAGTTCTTC
>.|TRBV4-3|TRBJ2-3|once
CASSKRHATDTQYF
TGCGCCAGCAGTAAAAGACATGCCACAGATACGCAGTATTTT
>TRBD1|TRBV30|TRBJ1-1|.
CAWGLDRGNTEAFF
TGTGCCTGGGGGCTTGACAGGGGGAACACTGAAGCTTTCTTT
>TRBD2|TRBV19|TRBJ2-3|once
CASSMAGDRGDTQYF
TGTGCCAGTAGTATGGCGGGAGACCGGGGAGATACGCAGTATTTT
>.|TRBV28|TRBJ2-7|once
CASSSSPRSNEQYF
TGTGCCAGCTCCTCGAGTCCTCGGTCTAACGAGCAGTACTTC
>.|TRBV18|TRBJ1-1|.
CASSYGQPNTEAFF
TGTGCCAGCTCATACGGACAGCCGAACACTGAAGCTTTCTTT
>TRBD2|TRBV11-2|TRBJ2-1|.
CASSPTSGSGGEQFF
TGTGCCAGCAGCCCGACTAGCGGGAGTGGAGGTGAGCAGTTCTTC
>TRBD1|TRBV7-2|TRBJ2-3|.
CASSLVRDRDTQYF
TGTGCCAGCAGCTTAGTCAGGGACAGAGATACGCAGTATTTT
>.|TRBV7-8|TRBJ2-5|.
CASSSPVGGAVETQYF
TGTGCCAGCAGCTCCCCCGTGGGGGGGGCGGTGGAGACCCAGTACTTC
>.|TRBV19|TRBJ2-7|.
CASSPKITPPSYEQYF
TGTGCCAGTAGTCCCAAGATAACTCCACCTTCCTACGAGCAGTACTTC
>.|TRBV9|TRBJ1-1|.
CASSVGTSSISEAFF
TGTGCCAGCAGCGTAGGGACATCTTCTATTTCTGAAGCTTTCTTT
>.|TRBV28|TRBJ2-7|.
CASSFGFYEQYF
TGTGCCAGCAGTTTTGGCTTCTACGAGCAGTACTTC
>.|TRBV7-3|TRBJ2-1|.
CASSITTSSVGEQFF
TGTGCCAGCAGCATCACAACCTCTAGCGTGGGTGAGCAGTTCTTC
>TRBD1|TRBV10-3|TRBJ2-7|.
CAISENDPGGEQYF
TGTGCCATCAGTGAGAACGATCCAGGGGGTGAGCAGTACTTC
>.|TRBV3-1/TRBV3-2|TRBJ2-5|.
CASSHLRETQYF
TGTGCCAGCAGCCACCTAAGAGAGACCCAGTACTTC
>.|TRBV7-9|TRBJ2-7|.
CASSLGGTPYEQYF
TGTGCCAGCAGCTTAGGCGGGACCCCCTACGAGCAGTACTTC
>TRBD1|TRBV29-1|TRBJ1-2|.
CSVRTGGRIEGYTF
TGCAGCGTGAGGACAGGGGGAAGGATAGAGGGCTACACCTTC
>.|TRBV7-9|TRBJ2-7|.
CASSLGTYEQYF
TGTGCCAGCAGCTTAGGTACCTACGAGCAGTACTTC
>.|TRBV29-1|TRBJ2-2|.
CSAILATGELFF
TGCAGCGCGATACTAGCTACCGGGGAGCTGTTTTTT
>.|TRBV4-2|TRBJ2-6|.
CASSVEGSSGANVLTF
TGTGCCAGCAGCGTGGAGGGTTCCTCTGGGGCCAACGTCCTGACTTTC